Listed below are T cell receptor beta chains from one sample, sequenced in a study of blood T cells in healthy people across ages. TCRdb recomputed calls from the 5' RACE reads with MiXCR, one row per CDR3 protein. Among some 1.1 million distinct CDR3 sequences listed, roughly two fifths were seen once. The sequenced sample was blood. The receptors here all came from a man between 18 and 35 years old in good health. CDR3s include the opening cysteine and the closing phenylalanine or tryptophan. D genes are given only for firm matches. The size of a clone is reported for some rows only, either as once, few or many, or as a class for expanded clones.

cdr3_length j_call d_call clone_size v_call cdr3_nt cdr3_aa
18 TRBJ1-2 TRBD1 . TRBV4-2 TGTGCCAGCAGCCAAGAGAGTGGTAGGACAGGGAAGTACTATGGCTACACCTTC CASSQESGRTGKYYGYTF
13 TRBJ2-2 . . TRBV29-1 TGCAGCGCCGGGATAACCAACACCGGGGAGCTGTTTTTT CSAGITNTGELFF
12 TRBJ1-4 . . TRBV25-1 TGTGCCAGCACTGACCCGAGTGAAAAACTGTTTTTT CASTDPSEKLFF
16 TRBJ1-1 TRBD1 . TRBV4-3 TGCGCCAGCAGCCACGAAGGGGGCCTCATGAACACTGAAGCTTTCTTT CASSHEGGLMNTEAFF
14 TRBJ2-5 . . TRBV2 TGTGCCAGCAGTTCCTCATCCGGGACCCAGACCCAGTACTTC CASSSSSGTQTQYF
17 TRBJ2-7 TRBD1 few TRBV29-1 TGCAGCGTTGGGACAGGGGACGGACCGACCCCCTATTACGAGCAGTACTTC CSVGTGDGPTPYYEQYF
14 TRBJ2-7 TRBD1 . TRBV20-1 TGCAGTGCTAGAGGCCCAGGGGGCCACTACGAGCAGTACTTC CSARGPGGHYEQYF
15 TRBJ1-2 . . TRBV14 . CAGSQEHSPNYGCTF
15 TRBJ2-7 . few TRBV5-1 TGCGCCAGCAGGCTTTATCCAGAAGAGTCCTACGAGCAGTACTTC CASRLYPEESYEQYF
12 TRBJ1-5 . . TRBV24-1 TGTGCCACCAGTGATTCAGGTCAGCCCCAGCATTTT CATSDSGQPQHF
13 TRBJ1-6 . . TRBV12-3/TRBV12-4 TGTGCCAGCAGTCTAGACCAGGGTGGACCCCACCACTTT CASSLDQGGPHHF
14 TRBJ2-3 . once TRBV11-2 TGTGCCTGCAGCTTAGGACAAGGGGCAGATACCCAGTATTTT CACSLGQGADTQYF
16 TRBJ1-6 . few TRBV20-1 TGCAGTGCTAGAAAAAGACGGAGCTCCTATAATTCACCCCTCCACTTT CSARKRRSSYNSPLHF
16 TRBJ1-5 TRBD1 . TRBV7-9 TGTGCCAGCAGCTTAGGGGACAGGGGCTCGGGTCAGCCCCAGCATTTT CASSLGDRGSGQPQHF
18 TRBJ2-3 . . TRBV11-2 TGTGCCAGCAGCCGAGAAACCGCGACAGTCAGGATCACAGATACGCAGTATTTT CASSRETATVRITDTQYF
21 TRBJ2-2 TRBD2 . TRBV9 TGTGCCAGCAGCGTAGGCGGGGGGGGGCTAGAAACCAGATCGAACACCGGGGAGCTGTTTTTT CASSVGGGGLETRSNTGELFF
13 TRBJ2-7 . . TRBV12-3/TRBV12-4 TGTGCCAGTAGGAAGCGGGACACCTACGAGCAGTACTTC CASRKRDTYEQYF
15 TRBJ1-1 TRBD1 . TRBV5-1 TGCGCCAGCAGTGGGACAGGGAGGGTCGGCACTGAAGCTTTCTTT CASSGTGRVGTEAFF
18 TRBJ1-2 . few TRBV14 TGTGCCAGCAGCCCAGGGTCGAGCAGGGTTTCCAGAGCCTATGGCTACACCTTC CASSPGSSRVSRAYGYTF
14 TRBJ2-5 . many TRBV7-2 TGTGCCAGCAGTTTAGCGCGGACTGAAGAGACCCAGTACTTC CASSLARTEETQYF
16 TRBJ2-1 TRBD2 . TRBV7-9 TGTGCCAGCAGCTCCAGGCGAGAGCGGGGCATCAATGAGCAGTTCTTC CASSSRRERGINEQFF
15 TRBJ1-6 TRBD1 . TRBV20-1 TGCAGTGCCCCCGAGACAGGGGGCAGGGGTTCACCCCTCCACTTT CSAPETGGRGSPLHF
14 TRBJ2-5 . few TRBV7-9 TGTGCCAGCAGCCCAGAGGGCTGGAGGGGGACCCAGTACTTC CASSPEGWRGTQYF
14 TRBJ1-1 . . TRBV6-2/TRBV6-3 TGTGCCAGCAGTTATAATCCCGAGAACACTGAAGCTTTCTTT CASSYNPENTEAFF